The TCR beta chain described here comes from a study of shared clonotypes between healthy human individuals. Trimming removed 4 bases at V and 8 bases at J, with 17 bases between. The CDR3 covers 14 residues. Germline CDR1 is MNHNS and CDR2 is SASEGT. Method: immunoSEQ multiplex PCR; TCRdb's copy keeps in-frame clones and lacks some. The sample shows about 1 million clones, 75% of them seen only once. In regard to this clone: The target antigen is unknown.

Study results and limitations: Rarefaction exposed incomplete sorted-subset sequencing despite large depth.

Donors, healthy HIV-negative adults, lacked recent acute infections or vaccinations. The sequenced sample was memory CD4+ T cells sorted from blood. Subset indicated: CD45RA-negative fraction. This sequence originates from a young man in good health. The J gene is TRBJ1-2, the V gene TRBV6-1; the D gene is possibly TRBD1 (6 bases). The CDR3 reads CASSGPVRGKGYTF. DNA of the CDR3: TGTGCCAGCAGTGGACCGGTCAGGGGTAAAGGCTACACCTTC.